This T cell receptor (beta chain) was captured by sequencing in a study of PD-1 and CTLA-4 blockade in melanoma (dated by TCRdb to the early 2020s). A note on the overall study: In patients with melanoma, the study measured the effects of PD-1 blockade versus CTLA-4 blockade on the melanoma-reactive CD8 T cell response.

Libraries were made using the immunoSEQ multiplex PCR assay. The immuneACCESS repertoire file appears here via TCRdb, limited to in-frame rearrangements. These files lack a portion of the clones; in checked studies, under half of the deficit traces to unresolved V genes, and the cause of the others is not known. The sample table lists around 29,000 clones, 85% to 90% of them with a count of one. The ten largest clones represent over 7% of the sample. As concerns this clone: The specificity of this receptor is unknown. Base-call qualities are not available, and no considerably larger clone is one nucleotide away.

The sample in question was CD8+ T cells from peripheral blood, obtained before anti-PD-1 treatment. This clonotype originated in a human donor with melanoma.

CDR3 sequence: CASSLTGGNTEAFF. The nucleotide sequence is TGTGCCAGCAGCTTAACAGGAGGCAACACTGAAGCTTTCTTT. The chain is encoded by TRBV7-3 joined to TRBJ1-1; no D gene can be assigned with confidence. Deletion took 0 bases off V and 2 bases off J, with a span of 7 bases between the germline ends. CDR1 and CDR2 are read off the germline V gene as SGHTA and FQGTGA. Reading from cysteine to phenylalanine, the CDR3 counts 14 amino acids. This entry keeps only the CDR3 DNA: 42 bases, framed from base 1.